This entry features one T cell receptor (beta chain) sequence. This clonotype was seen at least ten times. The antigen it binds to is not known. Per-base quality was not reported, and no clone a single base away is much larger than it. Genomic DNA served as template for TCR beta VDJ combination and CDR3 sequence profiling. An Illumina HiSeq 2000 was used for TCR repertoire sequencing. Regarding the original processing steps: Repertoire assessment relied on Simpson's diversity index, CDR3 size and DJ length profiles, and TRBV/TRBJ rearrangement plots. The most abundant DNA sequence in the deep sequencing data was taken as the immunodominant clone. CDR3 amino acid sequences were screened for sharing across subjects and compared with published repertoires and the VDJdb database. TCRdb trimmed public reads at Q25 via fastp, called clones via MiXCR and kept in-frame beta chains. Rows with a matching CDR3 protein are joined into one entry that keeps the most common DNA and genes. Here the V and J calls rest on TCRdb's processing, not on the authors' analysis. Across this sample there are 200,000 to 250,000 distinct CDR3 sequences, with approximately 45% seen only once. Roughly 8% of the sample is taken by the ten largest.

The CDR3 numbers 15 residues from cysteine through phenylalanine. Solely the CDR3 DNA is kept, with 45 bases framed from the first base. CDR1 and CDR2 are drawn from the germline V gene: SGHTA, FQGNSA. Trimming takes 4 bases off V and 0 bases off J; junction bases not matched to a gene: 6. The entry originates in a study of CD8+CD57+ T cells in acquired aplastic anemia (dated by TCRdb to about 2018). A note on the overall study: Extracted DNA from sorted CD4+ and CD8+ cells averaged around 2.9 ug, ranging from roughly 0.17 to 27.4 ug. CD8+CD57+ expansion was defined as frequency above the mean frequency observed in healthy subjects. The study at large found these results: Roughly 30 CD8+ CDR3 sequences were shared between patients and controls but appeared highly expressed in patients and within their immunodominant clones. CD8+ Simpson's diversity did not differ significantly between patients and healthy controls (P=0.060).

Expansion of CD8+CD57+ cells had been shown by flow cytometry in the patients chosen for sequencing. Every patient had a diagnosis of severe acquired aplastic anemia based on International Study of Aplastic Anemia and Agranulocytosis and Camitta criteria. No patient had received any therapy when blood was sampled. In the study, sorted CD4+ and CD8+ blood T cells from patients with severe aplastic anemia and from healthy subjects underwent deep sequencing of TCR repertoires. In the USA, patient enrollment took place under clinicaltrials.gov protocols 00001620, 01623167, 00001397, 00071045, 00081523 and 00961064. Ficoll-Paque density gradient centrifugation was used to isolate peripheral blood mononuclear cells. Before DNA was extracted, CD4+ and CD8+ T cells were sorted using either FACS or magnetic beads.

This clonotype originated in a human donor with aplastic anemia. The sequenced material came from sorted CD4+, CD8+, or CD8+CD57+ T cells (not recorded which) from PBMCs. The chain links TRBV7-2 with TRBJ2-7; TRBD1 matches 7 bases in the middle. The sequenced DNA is TGTGCCAGCAGCTCACAGGGGCACTACTCCTACGAGCAGTACTTC. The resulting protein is CASSSQGHYSYEQYF. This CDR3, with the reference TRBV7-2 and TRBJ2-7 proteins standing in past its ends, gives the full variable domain GAGVSQSPSNKVTEKGKDVELRCDPISGHTALYWYRQSLGQGLEFLIYFQGNSAPDKSGLPSDRFSAERTGGSVSTLTIQRTQQEDSAVYLCASSSQGHYSYEQYFGPGTRLTVT.